These 18 T cell receptor beta chains came from one sample sequenced in a study of blood T cell repertoires in COVID-19. Measured with immunoSEQ multiplex PCR; TCRdb has only the in-frame clones, and not every one. The table records around 50,000 clones, 89% of them present only once. Sequencing was performed on peripheral blood. The origin of the receptors is a human donor in a cohort sampled during active COVID-19.

The chain couples TRBV19 to TRBJ1-4; TRBD1 is a possible D gene (6 bases). Trimming shortened V by 9 bases and J by 0 bases, and 11 bases separated the two germline ends. The germline CDR1 and CDR2 sequences are LNHDA and SQIVND (reference sequence). This CDR3 is 14 amino acids long. CDR3 sequence reads: CASQGFATNEKLFF. In nucleotides, the CDR3 is TGTGCCAGCCAGGGGTTTGCAACTAATGAAAAACTGTTTTTT.

The chain links TRBV7-9 to TRBJ2-1; 8 nucleotides agree with TRBD1. The CDR3 has 17 amino acids. The V gene's germline CDR1 is SEHNR and CDR2 FQNEAQ (reference sequence). The junction had 8 bases not matched to a gene; V was cut back by 2 bases and J by 2 bases. The CDR3: CASSLSRGQAAYNEQFF. DNA of the CDR3: TGTGCCAGCAGCTTAAGCCGGGGACAGGCGGCCTACAATGAGCAGTTCTTC.

This sequence joins TRBV10-2 and TRBJ2-7, with 8 bases aligning to TRBD2. The CDR3 is made up of 14 amino acids. V was pared by 3 bases and J by 3 bases, with 4 bases of the junction left unmatched. The germline V gene encodes CDR1 WSHSY and CDR2 SAAADI. The chain's CDR3 is CASSDRGLDYEQYF. CDR3 DNA sequence: TGCGCCAGCAGTGACAGGGGACTAGACTACGAGCAGTACTTC.

The rearrangement links TRBV27 to TRBJ1-4; D gene ambiguous. Germline V gene sequence: CDR1 MNHEY, CDR2 SMNVEV (reference sequence). The CDR3 loop spans 16 amino acids. Trimming removed 6 bases at V and 8 bases at J, with 22 bases between. The CDR3 DNA follows: TGTGCCAGCAGATCCTCTGGAGGTACGCCATGGGAAAAACTGTTTTTT. Its protein product is CASRSSGGTPWEKLFF.

The chain recombines TRBV7-9 with TRBJ1-6; D not certain. CDR1 SEHNR and CDR2 FQNEAQ come from the germline V gene (reference sequence). The V end was cut by 3 bases, the J end by 0 bases, with 6 bases between. The CDR3 sequence is 15 residues long. The CDR3 spells CASSFSSSYNSPLHF. The CDR3 DNA reads TGTGCCAGCAGCTTCTCGAGCTCCTATAATTCACCCCTCCACTTT.

This clone was seen only once. V usage is TRBV29-1 and J usage is TRBJ2-1; 11 bases match TRBD2. V lost 5 bases to trimming and J lost 2 bases; unmatched junction nucleotides: 8. Germline-derived CDR1 and CDR2 are SQVTM and ANQGSEA. The CDR3 sequence is 16 residues long. Here the CDR3 DNA reads TGCAGCGTTAAGGCCGGGACTAGCGGAACCTACAATGAGCAGTTCTTC. Protein product: CSVKAGTSGTYNEQFF.

The J gene is TRBJ2-7, the V gene TRBV19; possibly TRBD1 for D (6 bases). Germline CDR1 and CDR2: LNHDA and SQIVND (reference sequence). Trimming pared 6 bases from V and 2 bases from J, leaving 11 bases between. CDR3 length: 13 amino acids. Here the CDR3 DNA reads TGTGCCAGTAGCTCCGGGACAACCTACGAGCAGTACTTC. Translation: CASSSGTTYEQYF.

This clone was detected only once. The chain uses TRBV7-3 and TRBJ2-3; 7 bases align to TRBD1. Germline V gene sequence: CDR1 SGHTA, CDR2 FQGTGA. V shed 5 bases, J shed 2 bases, and the junction held 10 bases outside the gene matches. The CDR3 loop spans 16 amino acids. CDR3 region: CASSPEGARDTDTQYF. CDR3 DNA: TGTGCCAGCAGCCCCGAGGGGGCGCGTGACACAGATACGCAGTATTTT.

V usage is TRBV5-1 and J usage is TRBJ1-2; D unclear. The CDR3 totals 13 residues. Germline V gives CDR1 SGHRS, CDR2 YFSETQ. V dropped 0 bases and J dropped 6 bases, with 9 bases sitting between them. CDR3 residues: CASSLGQNNGYTF. As DNA, the CDR3 is TGCGCCAGCAGCTTGGGGCAGAACAATGGCTACACCTTC.

This chain links TRBV7-3 with TRBJ2-1; tentatively, D is TRBD2 (5 bases). Deletions cut 2 bases from V and 5 bases from J, with 7 bases between. The CDR3 is 13 residues long. Germline V gives CDR1 SGHTA, CDR2 FQGTGA. The CDR3 region is CASSLSGNNEQFF. As DNA, the CDR3 is TGTGCCAGCAGCTTATCGGGAAACAATGAGCAGTTCTTC.

This clone came up once. The chain employs TRBV7-9 and TRBJ2-1, with 7 bases fitting TRBD1. CDR3 size: 14 residues. Per the germline V gene, CDR1 is SEHNR and CDR2 is FQNEAQ (reference sequence). With 3 bases clipped from V and 8 bases from J, the junction kept 7 bases outside the gene matches. CDR3 sequence reads: CASSFLTGQDEQFF. CDR3 DNA: TGTGCCAGCAGCTTTCTGACAGGGCAGGATGAGCAGTTCTTC.

Only one count was recorded for this clone. This rearrangement joins TRBV25-1 to TRBJ1-1; 7 positions match TRBD1. The CDR3 runs to 15 residues. Trimming cost V 5 bases and J 5 bases; bases outside gene matches: 11. Germline lookup yields CDR1 MGHDK and CDR2 SYGVNS. The CDR3 coding sequence is TGTGCCAGCAGTAACAGACAGGGCTGGGGGACTGAAGCTTTCTTT. Protein sequence: CASSNRQGWGTEAFF.

The V gene is TRBV19, the J gene TRBJ1-4, with a weak D call TRBD1 (6 bases). This CDR3 has 15 residues. V lost 2 bases to trimming and J lost 5 bases, with 12 bases between them. Germline loops: CDR1 LNHDA, CDR2 SQIVND (reference sequence). The CDR3 protein is CASSISRGENEKLFF. CDR3 sequence (DNA): TGTGCCAGTAGTATATCCAGGGGAGAGAATGAAAAACTGTTTTTT.

The chain combines TRBV5-6 with TRBJ2-1; no definite D call. Germline-derived CDR1 and CDR2 are SGHDT and YYEEEE. This CDR3 is built from 17 residues. The V and J ends lost 4 bases and 0 bases respectively, with 17 bases between them. The CDR3 DNA sequence: TGTGCCAGCAGCCCTGACATGGCCCTTAGCTCCTACAATGAGCAGTTCTTC. Translation: CASSPDMALSSYNEQFF.

In the case of this clone: The DNA is omitted, as the CDR3 cannot be located on it reliably, and the CDR3 follows TCRdb's listing. The chain recombines TRBV10-1 with TRBJ1-1. 13 amino acids form the CDR3, both terminal residues included. Germline V gene sequence: CDR1 WNHNN, CDR2 SYGVQD (reference sequence). The CDR3 loop reads CASSAFGEGEAFF.

This chain uses TRBV6-5 with TRBJ2-5; unclear D gene. This CDR3 spans 15 amino acids. Trimming pared 0 bases from V and 2 bases from J, leaving 10 bases between. Germline values: CDR1 MNHEY, CDR2 SVGAGI. The CDR3 bases are TGTGCCAGCAGTTACTCGAATCTACTACAAGAGACCCAGTACTTC. It yields the protein CASSYSNLLQETQYF.

This clone has a single count. The chain couples TRBV5-1 to TRBJ1-1; possible D gene TRBD1, 6 bases. Germline assignment: CDR1 SGHRS and CDR2 YFSETQ. Trimming pared 4 bases from V and 3 bases from J, leaving 7 bases between. The CDR3 contains 12 residues. CDR3 amino acids: CASSPGDTEAFF. CDR3 nucleotides: TGCGCCAGCAGCCCAGGGGACACTGAAGCTTTCTTT. The full variable domain, its missing parts supplied by reference TRBV5-1 and TRBJ1-1, is KAGVTQTPRYLIKTRGQQVTLSCSPISGHRSVSWYQQTPGQGLQFLFEYFSETQRNKGNFPGRFSGRQFSNSRSEMNVSTLELGDSALYLCASSPGDTEAFFGQGTRLTVV.

This rearrangement joins TRBV19 to TRBJ2-1, with 16 positions matching TRBD2. CDR3 size: 21 residues. V was pared by 5 bases and J by 7 bases, with 20 bases of the junction left unmatched. From germline, CDR1 is LNHDA and CDR2 SQIVND (reference sequence). CDR3 loop: CASSRSAPGLAGGRERNEQFF. For the CDR3, the DNA is TGTGCCAGTAGTCGGTCCGCGCCGGGACTAGCGGGAGGGCGCGAAAGGAATGAGCAGTTCTTC.